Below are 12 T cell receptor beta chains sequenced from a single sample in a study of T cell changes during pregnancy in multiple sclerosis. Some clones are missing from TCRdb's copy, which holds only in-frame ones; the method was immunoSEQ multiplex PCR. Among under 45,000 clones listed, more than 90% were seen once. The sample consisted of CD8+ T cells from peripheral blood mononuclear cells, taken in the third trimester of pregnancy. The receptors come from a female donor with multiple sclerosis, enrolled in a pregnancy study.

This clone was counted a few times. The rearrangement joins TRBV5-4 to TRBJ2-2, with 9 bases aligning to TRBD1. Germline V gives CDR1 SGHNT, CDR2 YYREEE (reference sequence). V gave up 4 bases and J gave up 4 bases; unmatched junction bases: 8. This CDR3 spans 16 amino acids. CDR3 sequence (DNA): TGTGCCAGCAGCCCAACTGACAGGGGGGGCACCGGGGAGCTGTTTTTT. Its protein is CASSPTDRGGTGELFF.

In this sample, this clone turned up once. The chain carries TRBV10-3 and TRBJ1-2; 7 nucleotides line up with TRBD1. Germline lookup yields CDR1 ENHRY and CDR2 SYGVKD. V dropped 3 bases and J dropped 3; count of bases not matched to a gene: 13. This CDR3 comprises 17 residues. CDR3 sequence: CAISDGLGQLGHYGYTF. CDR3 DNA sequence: TGTGCCATCAGTGACGGTTTGGGACAGCTGGGGCACTATGGCTACACCTTC.

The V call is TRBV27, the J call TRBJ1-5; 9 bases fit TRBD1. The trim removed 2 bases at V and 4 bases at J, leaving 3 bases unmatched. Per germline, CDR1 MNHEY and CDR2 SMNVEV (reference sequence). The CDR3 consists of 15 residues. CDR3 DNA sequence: TGTGCCAGCAGTTTAGGGACAGGGAGGAATCAGCCCCAGCATTTT. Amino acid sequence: CASSLGTGRNQPQHF.

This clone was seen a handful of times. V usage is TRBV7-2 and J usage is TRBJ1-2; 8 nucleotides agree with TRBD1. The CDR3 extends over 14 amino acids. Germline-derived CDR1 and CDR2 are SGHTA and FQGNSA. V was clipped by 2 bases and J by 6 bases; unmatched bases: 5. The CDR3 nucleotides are TGTGCCAGCAGCTTAAGGTCGACAGGGGATGGCTACACCTTC. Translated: CASSLRSTGDGYTF.

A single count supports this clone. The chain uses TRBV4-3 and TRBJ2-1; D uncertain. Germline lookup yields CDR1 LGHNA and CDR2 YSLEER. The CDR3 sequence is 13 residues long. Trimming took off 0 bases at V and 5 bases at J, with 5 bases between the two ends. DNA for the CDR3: TGCGCCAGCAGCCAAGACGAGGACAATGAGCAGTTCTTC. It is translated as CASSQDEDNEQFF.

The CDR3 loop reads CASSFKEQLNTEAFF. Written as DNA, the CDR3 is TGTGCCAGCAGCTTCAAGGAACAGCTGAACACTGAAGCTTTCTTT. The genes are TRBV11-3 and TRBJ1-1; no clear D gene. Trimming left V 3 bases short and J 0 bases short, with 11 bases between. Looked up from germline, CDR1 is SGHNT and CDR2 is YENEEA. There are 15 residues in the CDR3.

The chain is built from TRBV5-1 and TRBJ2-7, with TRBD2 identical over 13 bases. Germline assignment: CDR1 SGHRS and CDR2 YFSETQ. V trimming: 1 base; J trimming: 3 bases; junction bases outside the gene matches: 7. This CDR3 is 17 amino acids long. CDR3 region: CASSLTGTSGVVYEQYF. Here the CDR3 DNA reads TGCGCCAGCAGCTTGACAGGGACTAGCGGGGTGGTCTACGAGCAGTACTTC.

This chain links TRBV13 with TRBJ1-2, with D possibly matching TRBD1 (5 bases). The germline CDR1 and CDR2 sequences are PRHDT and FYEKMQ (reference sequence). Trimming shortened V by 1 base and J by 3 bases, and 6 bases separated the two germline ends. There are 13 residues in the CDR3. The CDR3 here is CASSLAGDYGYTF. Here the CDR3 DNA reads TGTGCCAGCAGCTTAGCGGGGGACTATGGCTACACCTTC.

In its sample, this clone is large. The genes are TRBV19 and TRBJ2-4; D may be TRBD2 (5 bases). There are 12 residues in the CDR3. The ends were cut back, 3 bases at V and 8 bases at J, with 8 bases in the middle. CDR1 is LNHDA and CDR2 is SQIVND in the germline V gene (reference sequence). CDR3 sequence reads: CASSIWGDIQYF. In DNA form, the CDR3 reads TGTGCCAGTAGTATTTGGGGAGACATTCAGTACTTC.

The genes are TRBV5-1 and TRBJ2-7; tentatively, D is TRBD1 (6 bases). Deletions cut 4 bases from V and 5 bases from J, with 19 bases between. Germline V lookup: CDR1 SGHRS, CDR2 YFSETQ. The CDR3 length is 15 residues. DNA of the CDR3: TGCGCCAGCAGCCCCTTTACGGACTCAGGGGACGAGCAGTACTTC. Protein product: CASSPFTDSGDEQYF. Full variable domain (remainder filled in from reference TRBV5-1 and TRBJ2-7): KAGVTQTPRYLIKTRGQQVTLSCSPISGHRSVSWYQQTPGQGLQFLFEYFSETQRNKGNFPGRFSGRQFSNSRSEMNVSTLELGDSALYLCASSPFTDSGDEQYFGPGTRLTVT.

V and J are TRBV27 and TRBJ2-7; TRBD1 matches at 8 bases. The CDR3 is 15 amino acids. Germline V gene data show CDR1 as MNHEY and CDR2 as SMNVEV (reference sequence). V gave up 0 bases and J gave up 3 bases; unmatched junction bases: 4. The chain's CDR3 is CASSLSQTGGYEQYF. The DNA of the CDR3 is TGTGCCAGCAGTTTATCGCAAACAGGGGGCTACGAGCAGTACTTC.

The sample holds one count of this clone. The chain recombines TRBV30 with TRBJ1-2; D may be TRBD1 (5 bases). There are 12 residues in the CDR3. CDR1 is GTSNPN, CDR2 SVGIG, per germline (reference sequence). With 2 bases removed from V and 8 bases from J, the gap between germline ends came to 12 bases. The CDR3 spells CAWSSGLWGYTF. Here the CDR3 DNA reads TGTGCCTGGAGTTCGGGACTATGGGGCTACACCTTC.